This passage covers 22 T cell receptor beta chains from one sample sequenced in a study of blood T cells in healthy people across ages. With a J-beta primer mix and a sample-barcoded 5' primer, a second PCR ran about 6 to 11 cycles. TCRdb ran MiXCR on the 5' RACE reads and lists one entry per CDR3 protein. This table has about 1.5 million distinct CDR3 sequences, around 39% appearing once. The sample was blood. The receptors shown here come from a young woman in good health.

The V and J genes are TRBV20-1 and TRBJ2-1, with TRBD2 matching 11 bases. Germline lookup yields CDR1 DFQATT and CDR2 SNEGSKA (reference sequence). CDR3 size: 14 residues. J lost 7 bases, V lost 4 bases, and 6 bases had no gene match. The CDR3 reads CSATAGTSGNEQFF. Written as DNA, the CDR3 is TGCAGTGCTACCGCTGGGACTAGCGGTAATGAGCAGTTCTTC.

J is TRBJ2-6 and V is TRBV10-3, with D perhaps TRBD1 (6 bases). CDR1 and CDR2 from the germline V gene are ENHRY and SYGVKD. This CDR3 is built from 18 residues. The V gene lost 5 bases and the J gene lost 0 bases, with 17 bases spanning the gap. The CDR3 region is CAISPRTEGTSGANVLTF. The CDR3 nucleotides read TGTGCCATCAGTCCGCGGACAGAGGGGACCTCTGGGGCCAACGTCCTGACTTTC.

This clonotype was picked up a small number of times. The genes are TRBV5-1 and TRBJ2-7; 9 bases line up with TRBD2. CDR1 and CDR2 (germline): SGHRS, YFSETQ. The CDR3 length is 15 residues. V lost 1 base, J lost 4 bases, and 6 bases stayed unmatched. The CDR3 DNA reads TGCGCCAGCAGCTTGACTAGCGGGTCGTGGTACGAGCAGTACTTC. Translated: CASSLTSGSWYEQYF.

J is TRBJ1-4 and V is TRBV20-1; TRBD1 is a possible D gene (6 bases). Germline V gene data show CDR1 as DFQATT and CDR2 as SNEGSKA (reference sequence). Trimming removed 0 bases at V and 6 bases at J, with 11 bases between. CDR3 length equals 14 residues. Here the CDR3 DNA reads TGCAGTGCTAGAGATGGCGGGGGCGATGAAAAACTGTTTTTT. Translation gives CSARDGGGDEKLFF.

DNA of the CDR3: TGCAGCGTTGAAATCCGACAGGGGCGGTACGAGCAGTACTTC. Encoded protein: CSVEIRQGRYEQYF. The rearrangement uses TRBV29-1 and TRBJ2-7; 8 bases line up with TRBD1. Germline values: CDR1 SQVTM, CDR2 ANQGSEA. The J segment lost 4 bases and the V segment lost 2 bases, leaving 7 bases of the junction unmatched. This CDR3 has 14 amino acids.

The chain couples TRBV10-3 to TRBJ2-7; D perhaps matches TRBD2 (6 bases). V was clipped by 3 bases and J by 0 bases, with 9 bases between them. The germline V gene encodes CDR1 ENHRY and CDR2 SYGVKD. The CDR3 has 14 amino acids. For the CDR3, the DNA is TGTGCCATCAGTGATAGGCGGGACTCCTACGAGCAGTACTTC. Amino acid sequence: CAISDRRDSYEQYF.

With regard to this clonotype: Germline and junction disagree at one end, which may indicate a read error. V gene TRBV20-1 combines with J gene TRBJ2-5; D might be TRBD2 (7 bases). CDR3 length: 17 amino acids. The germline gives CDR1 DFQATT, CDR2 SNEGSKA (reference sequence). The chain's CDR3 is CSARDPRGGSQQETRYF. The CDR3 coding sequence is TGCAGTGCTAGAGATCCCAGGGGCGGGAGCCAGCAAGAGACCCGGTACTTC.

The rearrangement joins TRBV12-3 or TRBV12-4 to TRBJ1-1; no firm D call. The CDR3 extends over 12 amino acids. V dropped 2 bases and J dropped 10 bases, with 11 bases sitting between them. Here the CDR3 reads CASSLRGLGAFF. DNA for the CDR3: TGTGCCAGCAGTTTAAGAGGGCTGGGAGCTTTCTTT.

The V call is TRBV11-2, the J call TRBJ2-7; D might be TRBD1 or TRBD2, each matching 5 bases. TRBJ2-5 matches the DNA end more closely, so the J call is doubtful. CDR3 length equals 17 residues. Germline V gene sequence: CDR1 SGHAT, CDR2 FQNNGV. The CDR3 loop reads CASSLGWFGQGVETQYF. The CDR3 nucleotides read TGTGCCAGCAGCTTAGGATGGTTTGGGCAGGGAGTAGAGACCCAGTACTTC.

This clonotype was seen only a few times. V is TRBV4-1 and J is TRBJ2-1, with 8 bases lining up with TRBD2. This CDR3 spans 16 amino acids. The V gene's germline CDR1 is MGHRA and CDR2 YSYEKL. The V segment lost 0 bases and the J segment 6 bases; nucleotides outside the gene matches: 7. This CDR3 is CASSQERGLGGNEQFF. The CDR3 DNA follows: TGCGCCAGCAGCCAAGAACGGGGACTAGGTGGCAATGAGCAGTTCTTC.

The V call is TRBV9, the J call TRBJ2-1; 10 nucleotides match TRBD2. Germline lookup yields CDR1 SGDLS and CDR2 YYNGEE. The length of the CDR3 is 17 residues. V shed 1 base and J 4 bases; nucleotides not matched to a gene: 8. The CDR3 bases are TGTGCCAGCAGCGTACGCCTAGCGGGGGATGATTACAATGAGCAGTTCTTC. Translation gives CASSVRLAGDDYNEQFF.

The V and J genes are TRBV9 and TRBJ1-4; D might be TRBD1 (5 bases). Between the trimmed V and J ends, which lost 7 bases and 3 bases, there was a span of 13 bases. Germline V gives CDR1 SGDLS, CDR2 YYNGEE. This CDR3 is built from 14 residues. The CDR3 DNA reads TGTGCCAGCGGCCCGGGGGATGCTAATGAAAAACTGTTTTTT. Its protein is CASGPGDANEKLFF. The full variable domain, in which reference TRBV9 and TRBJ1-4 provide the parts outside the CDR3, is DSGVTQTPKHLITATGQRVTLRCSPRSGDLSVYWYQQSLDQGLQFLIQYYNGEERAKGNILERFSAQQFPDLHSELNLSSLELGDSALYFCASGPGDANEKLFFGSGTQLSVL.

This clonotype has only a few counts. J is TRBJ1-2 and V is TRBV2, with 11 bases that match TRBD1. Germline lookup yields CDR1 SNHLY and CDR2 FYNNEI. The CDR3 covers 19 residues. Trimming at V came to 3 bases and at J to 6 bases, leaving 18 bases not matched to a gene. DNA for the CDR3: TGTGCCAGCAGTGATTGGACAGGGGGCTTGATTTTTACCGATGATGGCTACACCTTC. Protein sequence: CASSDWTGGLIFTDDGYTF. Variable domain in full (rest from reference TRBV2 and TRBJ1-2): EPEVTQTPSHQVTQMGQEVILRCVPISNHLYFYWYRQILGQKVEFLVSFYNNEISEKSEIFDDQFSVERPDGSNFTLKIRSTKLEDSAMYFCASSDWTGGLIFTDDGYTFGSGTRLTVV.

This clonotype was detected only a few times. The chain combines TRBV5-6 with TRBJ2-5; no clear D. The CDR3 has 16 residues. V dropped 3 bases and J dropped 11 bases, with 26 bases sitting between them. CDR1 is SGHDT and CDR2 is YYEEEE in the germline V gene. As DNA, the CDR3 is TGTGCCAGCAGCTCCCCCCCAGGCAGCCCCTTGGGTGAGCAGTACTTC. This encodes CASSSPPGSPLGEQYF. The variable domain in full, completed from reference TRBV5-6 and TRBJ2-5, reads DAGVTQSPTHLIKTRGQQVTLRCSPKSGHDTVSWYQQALGQGPQFIFQYYEEEERQRGNFPDRFSGHQFPNYSSELNVNALLLGDSALYLCASSSPPGSPLGEQYFGPGTRLLVL.

Details on this clonotype: The junction does not match germline at one end; this may be a read error. The V and J genes are TRBV12-3 or TRBV12-4 and TRBJ1-1; D uncertain. The CDR3 spans 16 residues. The CDR3 DNA sequence: TGTGCCGGCAGCTGTGGACCTGCTGGATGTGACACTGAAGCTTTCTTT. Encoded protein: CAGSCGPAGCDTEAFF.

Comments on this clonotype: As the CDR3 is not closed by the conserved phenylalanine or tryptophan, this likely results from a read error. V gene TRBV12-3 or TRBV12-4 combines with J gene TRBJ2-5; 7 bases agree with TRBD2. Trimming cost V 5 bases and J 7 bases; bases outside gene matches: 16. The CDR3 is 16 residues long. CDR3 sequence reads: CASSPTTSQGAGTQYV. CDR3 sequence (DNA): TGTGCCAGCAGTCCCACGACTAGCCAAGGGGCAGGGACCCAGTACGTC.

This clonotype was recorded at least ten times. J is TRBJ2-3 and V is TRBV11-2, with a tentative D call TRBD2 (5 bases). From germline, CDR1 is SGHAT and CDR2 FQNNGV. V lost 1 base and J lost 1, with 6 bases in between. This CDR3 comprises 14 residues. The chain's CDR3 is CASSLGRGTDTQYF. In nucleotides, the CDR3 is TGTGCCAGCAGCTTAGGGCGGGGCACAGATACGCAGTATTTT. The complete variable domain, with remaining parts taken from reference TRBV11-2 and TRBJ2-3, reads EAGVAQSPRYKIIEKRQSVAFWCNPISGHATLYWYQQILGQGPKLLIQFQNNGVVDDSQLPKDRFSAERLKGVDSTLKIQPAKLEDSAVYLCASSLGRGTDTQYFGPGTRLTVL.

The chain recombines TRBV2 with TRBJ2-7; TRBD1 might be the D (6 bases). Trimming stripped 2 bases from V and 1 base from J, with 18 bases between. The CDR3 extends over 17 amino acids. Germline lookup yields CDR1 SNHLY and CDR2 FYNNEI. The CDR3 coding sequence is TGTGCCAGCAGTGAAAGCCCCGGGTTAGGGGGTTCCTACGAGCAGTACTTC. Protein sequence: CASSESPGLGGSYEQYF.

This clonotype was counted a few times. This chain connects TRBV3-1 to TRBJ2-1; 7 bases match TRBD2. V trimming: 4 bases; J trimming: 2 bases; junction bases outside the gene matches: 11. Germline CDR1 is LGHDT and CDR2 is YNNKEL (reference sequence). The CDR3 consists of 17 residues. The CDR3 nucleotides are TGTGCCAGCAGCCCCCGGGGTAGCGGGTCCACCTACAATGAGCAGTTCTTC. This codes for CASSPRGSGSTYNEQFF.

The chain has TRBV11-2 and TRBJ2-6, with 10 positions matching TRBD1. This CDR3 is 17 amino acids long. Looked up from germline, CDR1 is SGHAT and CDR2 is FQNNGV. V was pared by 3 bases and J by 0 bases, with 2 bases of the junction left unmatched. Written as DNA, the CDR3 is TGTGCCAGCAGCTTGAGACAGGGGGCCTCTGGGGCCAACGTCCTGACTTTC. This codes for CASSLRQGASGANVLTF.

The rearrangement links TRBV6-2 or TRBV6-3 to TRBJ2-3; TRBD1 aligns across 7 bases. CDR1 MNHEY and CDR2 SVGEGT come from the germline V gene. This CDR3 has 17 amino acids. The V segment lost 6 bases and the J segment 0 bases; nucleotides outside the gene matches: 12. Here the CDR3 DNA reads TGTGCCAGCAGACCGGGACAGAAGTCTTCTAGCACAGATACGCAGTATTTT. Translating it yields CASRPGQKSSSTDTQYF.

This clonotype was seen more than once but under ten times. The rearrangement links TRBV4-2 to TRBJ2-3, with TRBD2 identical over 7 bases. With 0 bases clipped from V and 2 bases from J, the junction kept 5 bases outside the gene matches. The CDR3 length is 16 residues. Per germline, CDR1 LGHNA and CDR2 YNFKEQ. CDR3 residues: CASSQDASGFTDTQYF. For the CDR3, the DNA is TGTGCCAGCAGCCAAGATGCTAGCGGTTTCACAGATACGCAGTATTTT.